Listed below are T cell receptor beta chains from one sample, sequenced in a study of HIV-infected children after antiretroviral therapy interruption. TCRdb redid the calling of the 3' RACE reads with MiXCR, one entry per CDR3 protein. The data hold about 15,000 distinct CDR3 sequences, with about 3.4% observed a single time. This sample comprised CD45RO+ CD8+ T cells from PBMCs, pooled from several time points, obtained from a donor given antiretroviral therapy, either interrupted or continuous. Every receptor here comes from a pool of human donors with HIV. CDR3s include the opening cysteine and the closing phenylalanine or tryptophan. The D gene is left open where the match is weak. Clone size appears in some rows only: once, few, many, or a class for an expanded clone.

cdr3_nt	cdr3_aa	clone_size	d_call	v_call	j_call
TGTGCCAGCAGCCCGGGACAGAGCTCCTACGAGCAGTACTTC	CASSPGQSSYEQYF	hyperexpanded	TRBD1	TRBV28	TRBJ2-7
TGCAGTGCCCAAGCCGCCTTGCGCACAGATACGCAGTATTTT	CSAQAALRTDTQYF	few	NA	TRBV20-1	TRBJ2-3
TGTGCCACCAGCAGATGGACAGGGGAGGGCAATGAGCAGTTCTTC	CATSRWTGEGNEQFF	medium-sized	TRBD1	TRBV15	TRBJ2-1
TGTGCCAGCAGCTTCGAGGGTTTCTCCTACGAGCAGTACTTC	CASSFEGFSYEQYF	many	NA	TRBV13	TRBJ2-7
TGCGCCAGCAGGGCGGAGGGGGCTTACAATGAGCAGTTCTTC	CASRAEGAYNEQFF	medium-sized	NA	TRBV4-1	TRBJ2-1
TGCGCCAGCAGCCAAGACGGAAGCTCCTACAATGAGCAGTTCTTC	CASSQDGSSYNEQFF	many	NA	TRBV4-1	TRBJ2-1
TGCGCCAGCAGCTTGGCCGGGAGGACTAGCGGGTTTCGCGAGCAGTACTTC	CASSLAGRTSGFREQYF	many	TRBD2	TRBV5-1	TRBJ2-7
TGTGCCACCAGTGATCGAGGAGGAGCTGTTAGCACAGATACGCAGTATTTT	CATSDRGGAVSTDTQYF	many	NA	TRBV24-1	TRBJ2-3
TGTGCCACCAGTGCGGGGACTGAAGCTTTCTTT	CATSAGTEAFF	NA	NA	TRBV24-1	TRBJ1-1
TGTGCCAGCAGTTCAAAAGTTCTCCCGGGTCTCTATTCCTACGAGCAGTACTTC	CASSSKVLPGLYSYEQYF	many	NA	TRBV27	TRBJ2-7
TGTGCCAGCAGTTTGTCCGGGACCACCTTCTTCGAGCAGTACTTC	CASSLSGTTFFEQYF	many	NA	TRBV27	TRBJ2-7
TGTGCCAGCAAAAGACTAGCGGAGTACACAGATACGCAGTATTTT	CASKRLAEYTDTQYF	many	TRBD2	TRBV2	TRBJ2-3
TGTGCCAGCAGCCAAGGTACAGGGGGCGGCCTGGGATTTGAGCAGTTCTTC	CASSQGTGGGLGFEQFF	many	TRBD1	TRBV3-1	TRBJ2-1
TGTGCCAGCAGTGATACAGGGGTCAACACCGGGGAGCTGTTTTTT	CASSDTGVNTGELFF	few	TRBD1	TRBV6-4	TRBJ2-2
TGTGCCAGCAGTTTGAGGGTACACTACGAGCAGTACTTC	CASSLRVHYEQYF	many	NA	TRBV27	TRBJ2-7
TGTGCCAGCAGTGAAGCGATTGGGGGTGGCGGCACAGATACGCAGTATTTT	CASSEAIGGGGTDTQYF	many	NA	TRBV6-1	TRBJ2-3
TGCAGTGCTAGAGTCGGACTAGCGGGGGTTTTGGGCGATGAGCAGTTCTTC	CSARVGLAGVLGDEQFF	many	TRBD2	TRBV20-1	TRBJ2-1
TGCGCCAGCAGCCAAGATTGGAGGGGAGTCTGTGAAAAACTGTTTTTT	CASSQDWRGVCEKLFF	many	NA	TRBV4-1	TRBJ1-4
TGTGCCAGCAGGGGGGTACCCAATGAGCAGTTCTTC	CASRGVPNEQFF	many	NA	TRBV11-2	TRBJ2-1
TGCAGCGTCGCCGGGACTAGCAACAATGAGCAGTTCTTC	CSVAGTSNNEQFF	many	TRBD2	TRBV29-1	TRBJ2-1
TGCAGTGCTAGAGATCTCGGGAGGGTGGAAGCCGGGGAGCTGTTTTTT	CSARDLGRVEAGELFF	many	TRBD2	TRBV20-1	TRBJ2-2
TGCAGTGCTAGCGAGGGGGAGAGTTCCTACAATGAGCAGTTCTTC	CSASEGESSYNEQFF	NA	NA	TRBV20-1	TRBJ2-1
TGTGCCAGCAGTTTATCGACAGACCCAGCCAAAAACATTCAGTACTTC	CASSLSTDPAKNIQYF	many	NA	TRBV27	TRBJ2-4
TGTGCTAGTGGTCCGGACAGGGACAGCTCCTATAATTCACCCCTCCACTTT	CASGPDRDSSYNSPLHF	many	TRBD1	TRBV12-5	TRBJ1-6
TGCAGTGCTAGACGAGCGGCAGGGTCCGAAAAACTGTTTTTT	CSARRAAGSEKLFF	many	NA	TRBV20-1	TRBJ1-4
TGCAGCGTCTGGGGGGAACAGAACACTAAGGAAGCTTTCTTT	CSVWGEQNTKEAFF	many	NA	TRBV29-1	TRBJ1-1
TGTGCCAGCAGCTTAGAGTTCGCCCCCGCAGAGACCCAGTACTTC	CASSLEFAPAETQYF	many	NA	TRBV11-2	TRBJ2-5
TGTGCCAGCAGAAACCGGGACAGGCGTGAAAAACTGTTTTTT	CASRNRDRREKLFF	medium-sized	TRBD1	TRBV6-5	TRBJ1-4
TGTGCCAGCAGTTCAGGTTTCTCTGGAAACACCATATATTTT	CASSSGFSGNTIYF	many	NA	TRBV12-3/TRBV12-4	TRBJ1-3
TGTGCCAGCATACGCCACAGGGACCCAAGCTCCTACGAGCAGTACTTC	CASIRHRDPSSYEQYF	many	NA	TRBV2	TRBJ2-7
TGTGCCAGCAGTCCACGGACCGGAGGGCAGTACTTC	CASSPRTGGQYF	many	NA	TRBV12-3/TRBV12-4	TRBJ2-7
TGCGCCAGCAGTCAGGCCGGGGCCTCCTACAATGAGCAGTTCTTC	CASSQAGASYNEQFF	many	NA	TRBV10-2	TRBJ2-1
TGCGCCAGCAGCCAACACACGGAGACTAACTATGGCTACACCTTC	CASSQHTETNYGYTF	few	NA	TRBV4-1	TRBJ1-2
TGTGCCAGCAGCTTAGGGGGCCCCAGCACTGAAGCTTTCTTT	CASSLGGPSTEAFF	few	NA	TRBV11-2	TRBJ1-1
TGTGCCAGCAGCTTAGTAAGCGGAACAGATTCCACAGATACGCAGTATTTT	CASSLVSGTDSTDTQYF	many	NA	TRBV7-2	TRBJ2-3
TGCGCCAGCAGCCAAGGTCCGGGAGGACGGGGGACGAGTGGCTACACCTTC	CASSQGPGGRGTSGYTF	NA	NA	TRBV4-1	TRBJ1-2
TGTGCCAGCGGGGGCTTCACCGGGGAGCTGTTTTTT	CASGGFTGELFF	many	NA	TRBV12-3/TRBV12-4	TRBJ2-2
TGTGCCAGCAGCCCCCGATGGACTAGCGGGAGGGCCTGGTACTTC	CASSPRWTSGRAWYF	medium-sized	TRBD2	TRBV7-2	TRBJ2-7
TGTGCCAGCACCCTTATCAGCGGGGGACCCCACGAGCAGTACTTC	CASTLISGGPHEQYF	many	TRBD2	TRBV27	TRBJ2-7
TGTGCCAGCCGTCCTTCAGGGGACTCAGGTTATACGCAGTATTTT	CASRPSGDSGYTQYF	many	NA	TRBV6-5	TRBJ2-3
TGCAGTGCTAGGATGGGCTTCTACGAGCAGTACTTC	CSARMGFYEQYF	few	NA	TRBV20-1	TRBJ2-7
TGTGCCAGCAGTGGGGGAACTTCGTCCACAGATACGCAGTATTTT	CASSGGTSSTDTQYF	large	NA	TRBV2	TRBJ2-3
TGCAGTGCTGGCAGGGGCGACACTGAAGCTTTCTTT	CSAGRGDTEAFF	many	NA	TRBV20-1	TRBJ1-1
TGTGCCTGGAGGACTAGCGGGACCGGGGAGCTGTTTTTT	CAWRTSGTGELFF	few	TRBD2	TRBV30	TRBJ2-2
TGTGCCAGAAGCCCACGGAAGGGCAATCAGCCCCAGCATTTT	CARSPRKGNQPQHF	few	NA	TRBV5-3	TRBJ1-5
TGTGCCAGCAGCCAAGATTTAGCGTCTTACAATGAGCAGTTCTTC	CASSQDLASYNEQFF	many	NA	TRBV4-2	TRBJ2-1
TGCAGTGCTAAAGACGAACAGGAACATTACTCCTACGAGCAGTACTTC	CSAKDEQEHYSYEQYF	large	NA	TRBV20-1	TRBJ2-7
TGCAGTGTCCCCCTGAGGAACACTGAAGCTTTCTTT	CSVPLRNTEAFF	many	NA	TRBV20-1	TRBJ1-1
TGCAGCGTTGATTGGGAGACAGAGACCCAGTACTTC	CSVDWETETQYF	many	NA	TRBV29-1	TRBJ2-5
TGCAGTGCCCCCGAAGGCGGACTAGCGGGAACCTTGTACTTC	CSAPEGGLAGTLYF	many	TRBD2	TRBV20-1	TRBJ2-5
TGTGCCAGCAGTTTACCGCGAGCGGGATCCTACAATGAGCAGTTCTTC	CASSLPRAGSYNEQFF	many	TRBD2	TRBV6-6	TRBJ2-1
TGTGCCAGCAGTTTTACAGGGGAAGGGACCTACGAGCAGTACTTC	CASSFTGEGTYEQYF	many	TRBD1	TRBV27	TRBJ2-7
TGCAGTGCTAGAGATCTGCCGTCCGGGGGCAGTGAGCAGTTCTTC	CSARDLPSGGSEQFF	many	NA	TRBV20-1	TRBJ2-1